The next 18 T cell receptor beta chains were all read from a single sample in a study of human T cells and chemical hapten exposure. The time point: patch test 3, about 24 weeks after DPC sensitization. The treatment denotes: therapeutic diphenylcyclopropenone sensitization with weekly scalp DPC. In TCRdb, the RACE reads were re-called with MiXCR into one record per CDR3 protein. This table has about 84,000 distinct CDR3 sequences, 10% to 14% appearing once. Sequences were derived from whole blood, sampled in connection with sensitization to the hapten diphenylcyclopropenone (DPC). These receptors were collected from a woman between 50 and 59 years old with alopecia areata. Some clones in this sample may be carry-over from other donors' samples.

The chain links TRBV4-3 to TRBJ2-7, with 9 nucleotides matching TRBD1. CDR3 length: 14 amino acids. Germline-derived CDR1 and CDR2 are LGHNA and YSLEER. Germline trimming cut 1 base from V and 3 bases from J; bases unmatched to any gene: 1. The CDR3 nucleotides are TGCGCCAGCAGCCAAGTGGGACAGGGCTACGAGCAGTACTTC. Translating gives CASSQVGQGYEQYF.

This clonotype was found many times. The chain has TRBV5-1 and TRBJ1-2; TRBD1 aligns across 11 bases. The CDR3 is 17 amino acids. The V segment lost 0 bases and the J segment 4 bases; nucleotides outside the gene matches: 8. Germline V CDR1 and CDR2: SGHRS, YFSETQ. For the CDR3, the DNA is TGCGCCAGCAGCTTGGATGGGCGGACAGGGGGCGGCTATGGCTACACCTTC. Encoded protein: CASSLDGRTGGGYGYTF.

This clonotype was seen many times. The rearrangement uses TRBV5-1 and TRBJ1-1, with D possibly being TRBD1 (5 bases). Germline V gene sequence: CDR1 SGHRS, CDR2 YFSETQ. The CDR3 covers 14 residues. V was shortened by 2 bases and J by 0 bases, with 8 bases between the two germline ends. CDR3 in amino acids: CASSLWGLNTEAFF. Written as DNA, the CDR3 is TGCGCCAGCAGCTTATGGGGCTTGAACACTGAAGCTTTCTTT.

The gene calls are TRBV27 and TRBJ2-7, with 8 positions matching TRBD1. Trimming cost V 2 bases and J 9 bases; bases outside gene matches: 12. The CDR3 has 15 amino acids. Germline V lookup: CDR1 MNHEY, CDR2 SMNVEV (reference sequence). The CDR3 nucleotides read TGTGCCAGCAGTTTACGAGACAGGGGTATGAGCGGGCAGTACTTC. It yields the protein CASSLRDRGMSGQYF.

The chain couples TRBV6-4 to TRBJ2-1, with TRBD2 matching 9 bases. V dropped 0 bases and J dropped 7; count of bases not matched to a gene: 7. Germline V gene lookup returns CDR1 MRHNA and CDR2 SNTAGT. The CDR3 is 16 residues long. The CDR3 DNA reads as TGTGCCAGCAGTGACTCACCTCTAGCGGGACGGAATGAGCAGTTCTTC. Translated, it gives CASSDSPLAGRNEQFF.

CDR3 coding DNA: TGTGCCAGCAGCGTAGAGGGACTAAGCAACAATGAGCAGTTCTTC. It translates to CASSVEGLSNNEQFF. V and J are TRBV9 and TRBJ2-1; TRBD2 aligns across 7 bases. The CDR3 is 15 residues long. J was trimmed by 5 bases and V by 0 bases; bases with no gene match: 5. Per germline, CDR1 SGDLS and CDR2 YYNGEE.

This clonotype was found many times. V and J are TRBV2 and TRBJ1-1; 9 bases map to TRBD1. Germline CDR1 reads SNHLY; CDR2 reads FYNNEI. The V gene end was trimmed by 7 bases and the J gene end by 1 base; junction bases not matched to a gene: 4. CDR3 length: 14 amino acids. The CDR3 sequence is CASNIQGANTEAFF. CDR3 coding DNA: TGTGCCAGCAACATACAGGGGGCGAACACTGAAGCTTTCTTT.

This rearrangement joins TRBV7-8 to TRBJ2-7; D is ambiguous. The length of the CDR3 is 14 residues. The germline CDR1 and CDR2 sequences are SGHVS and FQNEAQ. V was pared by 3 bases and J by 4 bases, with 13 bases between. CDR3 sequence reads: CASSLALLGYEQYF. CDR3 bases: TGTGCCAGCAGCTTGGCTCTACTGGGGTACGAGCAGTACTTC.

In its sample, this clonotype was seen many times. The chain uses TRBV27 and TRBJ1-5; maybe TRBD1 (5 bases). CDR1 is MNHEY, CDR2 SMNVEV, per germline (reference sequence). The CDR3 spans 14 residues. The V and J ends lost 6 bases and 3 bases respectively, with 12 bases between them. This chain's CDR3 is CASRAAGYNQPQHF. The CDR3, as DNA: TGTGCCAGCAGAGCCGCAGGGTACAATCAGCCCCAGCATTTT.

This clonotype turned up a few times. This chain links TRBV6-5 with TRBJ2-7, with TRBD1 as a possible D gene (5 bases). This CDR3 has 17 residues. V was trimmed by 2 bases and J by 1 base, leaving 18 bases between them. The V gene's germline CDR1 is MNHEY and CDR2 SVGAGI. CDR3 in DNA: TGTGCCAGCAGTTACAAAATCGGTTGGGGCGGTTCCTACGAGCAGTACTTC. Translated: CASSYKIGWGGSYEQYF.

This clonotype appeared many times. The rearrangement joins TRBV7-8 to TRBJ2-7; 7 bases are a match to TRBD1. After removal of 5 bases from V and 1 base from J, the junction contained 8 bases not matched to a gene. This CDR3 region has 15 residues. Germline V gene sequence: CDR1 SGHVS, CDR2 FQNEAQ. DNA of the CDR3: TGTGCCAGCAGCCCCAGGGGGTCCCATTCCTACGAGCAGTACTTC. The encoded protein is CASSPRGSHSYEQYF.

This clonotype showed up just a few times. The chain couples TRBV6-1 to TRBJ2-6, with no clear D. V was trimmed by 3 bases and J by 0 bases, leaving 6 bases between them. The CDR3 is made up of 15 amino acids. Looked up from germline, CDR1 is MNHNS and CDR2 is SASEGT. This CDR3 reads CASSDRLSGANVLTF. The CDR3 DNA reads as TGTGCCAGCAGTGATCGTCTCTCTGGGGCCAACGTCCTGACTTTC.

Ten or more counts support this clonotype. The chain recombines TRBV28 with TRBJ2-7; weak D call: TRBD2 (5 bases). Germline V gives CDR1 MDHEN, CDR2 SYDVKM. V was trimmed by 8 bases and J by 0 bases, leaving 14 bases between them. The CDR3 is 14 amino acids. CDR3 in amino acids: CASGNGLFSYEQYF. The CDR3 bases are TGTGCCAGCGGTAACGGACTCTTCTCCTACGAGCAGTACTTC.

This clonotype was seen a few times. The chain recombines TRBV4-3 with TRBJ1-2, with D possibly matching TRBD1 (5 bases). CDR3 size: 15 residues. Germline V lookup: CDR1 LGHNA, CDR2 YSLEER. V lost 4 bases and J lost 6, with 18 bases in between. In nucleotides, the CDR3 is TGCGCCAGCAGCCCAGGGACGGCGGTCAAAGATGGCTACACCTTC. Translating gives CASSPGTAVKDGYTF.

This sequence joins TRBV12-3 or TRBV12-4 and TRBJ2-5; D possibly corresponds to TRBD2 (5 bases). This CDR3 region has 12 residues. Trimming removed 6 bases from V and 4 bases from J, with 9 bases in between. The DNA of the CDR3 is TGTGCCAGCAGAGGACTTAGAGAGACCCAGTACTTC. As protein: CASRGLRETQYF.

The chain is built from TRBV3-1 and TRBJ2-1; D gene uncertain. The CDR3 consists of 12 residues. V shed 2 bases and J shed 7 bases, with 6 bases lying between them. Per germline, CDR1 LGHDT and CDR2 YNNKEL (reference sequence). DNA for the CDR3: TGTGCCAGCAGCCAACCGACAAATGAGCAGTTCTTC. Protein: CASSQPTNEQFF.

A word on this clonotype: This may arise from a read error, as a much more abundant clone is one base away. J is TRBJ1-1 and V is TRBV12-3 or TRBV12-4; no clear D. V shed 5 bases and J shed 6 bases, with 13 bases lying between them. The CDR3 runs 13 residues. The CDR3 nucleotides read TGTGCCAGCAGTCCCTACCGGGTGGCTGAAGCTTTCTTT. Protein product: CASSPYRVAEAFF.

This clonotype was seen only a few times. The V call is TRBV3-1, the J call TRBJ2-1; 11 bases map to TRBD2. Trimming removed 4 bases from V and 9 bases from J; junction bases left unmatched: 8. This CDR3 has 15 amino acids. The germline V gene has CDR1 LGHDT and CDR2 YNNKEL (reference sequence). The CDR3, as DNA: TGTGCCAGCAGCCGTTCACTAGCGGGAGTGGTTGAGCAGTTCTTC. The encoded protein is CASSRSLAGVVEQFF.